Listed here are 5 T cell receptor beta chains from one sample, sequenced in a study of low-dose radiotherapy and immunotherapy resistance in tumors. Gene-specific TRAV and TRBV primers were used for first-strand cDNA, covering alpha and beta chains. TCRs were amplified for 20 to 25 PCR cycles with a constant-region primer and V-primer adapter. TCRdb used MiXCR to reprocess the reads, holding one entry per CDR3 protein. The sample consists of about 7,300 distinct CDR3 sequences, roughly 84% of them appearing once. Source of these receptors: a human donor with advanced metastatic prostate, ovarian, gallbladder or colorectal cancer (not recorded which). This table probably holds off-target reads from a library built for another chain.

This clonotype is large (0.1 to 1%) within its sample. The V call is TRBV20-1, the J call TRBJ1-6; D gene uncertain. There are 14 residues in the CDR3. The V end was cut by 2 bases, the J end by 7 bases, with 12 bases between. Germline V gene data show CDR1 as DFQATT and CDR2 as SNEGSKA (reference sequence). Here the CDR3 reads CSARIGTENSPLHF. For the CDR3, the DNA is TGCAGTGCTAGAATTGGTACGGAGAATTCACCCCTCCACTTT.

This chain connects TRBV11-2 to TRBJ2-1, with 8 bases that match TRBD1. Trimming at V came to 3 bases and at J to 7 bases, leaving 8 bases not matched to a gene. The germline V gene encodes CDR1 SGHAT and CDR2 FQNNGV. The CDR3 length is 15 residues. The DNA of the CDR3 is TGTGCCAGCAGCTTTCCCGACAGGGGTAGAAATGAGCAGTTCTTC. This gives the protein CASSFPDRGRNEQFF.

The V call is TRBV20-1, the J call TRBJ1-6; D may be TRBD1 (5 bases). The ends were cut back, 0 bases at V and 9 bases at J, with 18 bases in the middle. CDR3 length equals 16 residues. The germline V gene has CDR1 DFQATT and CDR2 SNEGSKA (reference sequence). The DNA for the CDR3 is TGCAGTGCTAGAGACCAGTCCGGGACGGACACTTCACCCCTCCACTTT. Encoded protein: CSARDQSGTDTSPLHF.

V and J are TRBV11-2 and TRBJ2-7; TRBD2 matches at 11 bases. The CDR3 is 15 amino acids. V trimming: 6 bases; J trimming: 3 bases; junction bases outside the gene matches: 7. Germline V gives CDR1 SGHAT, CDR2 FQNNGV. The CDR3 reads CASRQPGLAVYEQYF. The CDR3 DNA reads TGTGCCAGCAGACAACCGGGACTAGCGGTCTACGAGCAGTACTTC.

This chain joins TRBV20-1 and TRBJ1-2; possibly TRBD1 for D (5 bases). Germline-derived CDR1 and CDR2 are DFQATT and SNEGSKA (reference sequence). V was cut by 3 bases and J by 5 bases, with 22 bases left in between. This CDR3 is 16 amino acids long. CDR3 in DNA: TGCAGTGCTAGCCCTTTAACAGGTTCCACCTTGTATGGCTACACCTTC. It codes for CSASPLTGSTLYGYTF.